The 19 T cell receptor beta chains reported below all come from one sample, sequenced in a study of T cell changes during pregnancy in multiple sclerosis. TCRdb's copy holds only in-frame clones and misses some; the assay was immunoSEQ multiplex PCR. The table lists 80,000 to 95,000 clones, 93% of them singletons. The sequencing used peripheral blood, collected in the third trimester of pregnancy. These receptors were taken from a female donor in good health, enrolled as a control in a pregnancy study.

This chain connects TRBV5-1 to TRBJ1-2; the D gene is possibly TRBD1 (5 bases). The CDR3 runs to 17 residues. Looked up from germline, CDR1 is SGHRS and CDR2 is YFSETQ. V dropped 4 bases and J dropped 3 bases, with 22 bases sitting between them. In DNA, the CDR3 is TGCGCCAGCAGCAACGGCCCTACAGGTTCTGGTGACTATGGCTACACCTTC. Amino acids: CASSNGPTGSGDYGYTF. The entire variable domain, with the rest obtained from reference TRBV5-1 and TRBJ1-2, is as follows: KAGVTQTPRYLIKTRGQQVTLSCSPISGHRSVSWYQQTPGQGLQFLFEYFSETQRNKGNFPGRFSGRQFSNSRSEMNVSTLELGDSALYLCASSNGPTGSGDYGYTFGSGTRLTVV.

V usage is TRBV7-2 and J usage is TRBJ1-5, with no clear D. Germline CDR1 SGHTA, CDR2 FQGNSA. V shed 5 bases and J shed 0 bases, with 11 bases lying between them. This CDR3 is built from 15 residues. CDR3 region: CASSLEVNSNQPQHF. DNA of the CDR3: TGTGCCAGCAGCCTCGAGGTCAATAGCAATCAGCCCCAGCATTTT. The full variable domain, in which reference TRBV7-2 and TRBJ1-5 provide the parts outside the CDR3, is GAGVSQSPSNKVTEKGKDVELRCDPISGHTALYWYRQSLGQGLEFLIYFQGNSAPDKSGLPSDRFSAERTGGSVSTLTIQRTQQEDSAVYLCASSLEVNSNQPQHFGDGTRLSIL.

The chain joins TRBV6-5 to TRBJ1-1; D gene uncertain. The CDR3 has 14 amino acids. The germline CDR1 and CDR2 sequences are MNHEY and SVGAGI. V lost 6 bases and J lost 5, with 16 bases in between. The CDR3 DNA reads as TGTGCCAGCAGCGACCAATTGGGAGGGACTGAAGCTTTCTTT. Its translation is CASSDQLGGTEAFF.

This sequence joins TRBV28 and TRBJ1-2, with TRBD1 as a possible D gene (5 bases). The V and J ends lost 1 base and 7 bases respectively, with 25 bases between them. Germline lookup yields CDR1 MDHEN and CDR2 SYDVKM. The length of the CDR3 is 18 residues. As DNA, the CDR3 is TGTGCCAGCAGTTTATATCCGGGTGGGGCTCCGGGCTTCTCTGGCTACACCTTC. Protein: CASSLYPGGAPGFSGYTF.

The chain combines TRBV19 with TRBJ2-1; 9 bases agree with TRBD1. Germline V gene sequence: CDR1 LNHDA, CDR2 SQIVND (reference sequence). This CDR3 region has 15 residues. V gave up 4 bases and J gave up 3 bases; unmatched junction bases: 4. DNA for the CDR3: TGTGCCAGTAGTAGGGGACAGGGAAGCTACAATGAGCAGTTCTTC. Translated, it gives CASSRGQGSYNEQFF.

The sample holds one count of this clone. The J gene is TRBJ2-3, the V gene TRBV5-4, with 9 positions matching TRBD2. This CDR3 is 17 amino acids long. Losses at the gene ends were 0 bases for V and 6 bases for J; bases not matched to a gene: 11. Germline V gene sequence: CDR1 SGHNT, CDR2 YYREEE (reference sequence). CDR3 residues: CASSLVASGDVKDTQYF. The CDR3 bases are TGTGCCAGCAGCTTGGTGGCTAGCGGGGACGTCAAGGATACGCAGTATTTT.

The rearrangement links TRBV19 to TRBJ1-2; no firm D call. The V gene lost 5 bases and the J gene lost 3 bases, with 10 bases spanning the gap. The CDR3 has 13 amino acids. Germline CDR1 and CDR2: LNHDA and SQIVND (reference sequence). Here the CDR3 DNA reads TGTGCCAGTAGTCCTAACGGAGACTATGGCTACACCTTC. As protein: CASSPNGDYGYTF. The whole variable domain, remainder taken from reference TRBV19 and TRBJ1-2, is DGGITQSPKYLFRKEGQNVTLSCEQNLNHDAMYWYRQDPGQGLRLIYYSQIVNDFQKGDIAEGYSVSREKKESFPLTVTSAQKNPTAFYLCASSPNGDYGYTFGSGTRLTVV.

V is TRBV30 and J is TRBJ2-3, with 7 bases aligning to TRBD2. CDR3 length: 13 amino acids. V shed 8 bases, J shed 6 bases, and the junction held 11 bases outside the gene matches. Germline loops: CDR1 GTSNPN, CDR2 SVGIG (reference sequence). The CDR3 DNA follows: TGTGCCGCCCTTGGGGGGGGGTCGGATACGCAGTATTTT. It encodes CAALGGGSDTQYF.

The chain joins TRBV6-5 to TRBJ1-5; possible D gene TRBD1, 6 bases. This CDR3 is 14 amino acids long. The ends were cut back, 6 bases at V and 2 bases at J, with 11 bases in the middle. Germline V CDR1 and CDR2: MNHEY, SVGAGI. CDR3 region: CASRQGSGNQPQHF. The CDR3 region has the DNA TGTGCCAGCAGACAGGGAAGCGGCAATCAGCCCCAGCATTTT.

The chain has TRBV5-1 and TRBJ2-1; tentative D call: TRBD1 (6 bases). V was shortened by 6 bases and J by 7 bases, with 17 bases between the two germline ends. The germline V gene has CDR1 SGHRS and CDR2 YFSETQ. The CDR3 is 14 amino acids. DNA of the CDR3: TGCGCCAGCACATCTGGGGGCGCGTGGAATGAGCAGTTCTTC. It encodes CASTSGGAWNEQFF.

The chain links TRBV30 to TRBJ1-2, with D hard to call. The CDR3 has 13 residues. CDR1 GTSNPN and CDR2 SVGIG come from the germline V gene (reference sequence). Trimming removed 3 bases at V and 0 bases at J, with 8 bases between. CDR3 residues: CAWSPLPNYGYTF. CDR3 DNA sequence: TGTGCCTGGAGCCCACTCCCTAACTATGGCTACACCTTC. The whole variable domain, remainder taken from reference TRBV30 and TRBJ1-2, is SQTIHQWPATLVQPVGSPLSLECTVEGTSNPNLYWYRQAAGRGLQLLFYSVGIGQISSEVPQNLSASRPQDRQFILSSKKLLLSDSGFYLCAWSPLPNYGYTFGSGTRLTVV.

The J gene is TRBJ1-4, the V gene TRBV15; possibly TRBD1 for D (6 bases). The CDR3 spans 15 residues. V was cut by 0 bases and J by 5 bases, with 10 bases left in between. The germline gives CDR1 LNHNV, CDR2 YYDKDF (reference sequence). CDR3 in DNA: TGTGCCACCAGCAGAGATCAGGGGCGGAATGAAAAACTGTTTTTT. Translating gives CATSRDQGRNEKLFF.

The chain recombines TRBV28 with TRBJ2-1; 9 positions agree with TRBD2. With 7 bases clipped from V and 4 bases from J, the junction kept 8 bases outside the gene matches. This CDR3 is built from 15 residues. Germline lookup yields CDR1 MDHEN and CDR2 SYDVKM. As DNA, the CDR3 is TGTGCCAGCAACAAGGCGGGAGGGCCGTACAATGAGCAGTTCTTC. Protein sequence: CASNKAGGPYNEQFF.

This clone is a singleton in its sample. The genes are TRBV28 and TRBJ1-5; D is possibly TRBD1 (5 bases). CDR3 length equals 17 residues. Trimming took 1 base from V and 2 from J, leaving 15 bases between them. The germline V gene encodes CDR1 MDHEN and CDR2 SYDVKM. The CDR3 nucleotides are TGTGCCAGCAGTTTATCCTACCGGGGGTCTGGCAATCAGCCCCAGCATTTT. Protein product: CASSLSYRGSGNQPQHF.

The chain couples TRBV23-1 to TRBJ2-7, with TRBD1 matching over 9 bases. TRBV23-1 has ORF status, its function being uncertain. J was trimmed by 5 bases and V by 7 bases; bases with no gene match: 9. The CDR3 is 14 amino acids. The CDR3 DNA reads TGCGCCAGCACTCGATGGGGACAGGGCAACGAGCAGTACTTC. It is translated as CASTRWGQGNEQYF.

The chain recombines TRBV4-1 with TRBJ2-7; D is perhaps TRBD1 (6 bases). The V end lost 4 bases, the J end lost 2 bases, and 12 bases lay between the germline ends. The CDR3 length is 14 residues. Germline CDR1 is MGHRA and CDR2 is YSYEKL. The CDR3 sequence is CASSPRTATYEQYF. As DNA, the CDR3 is TGCGCCAGCAGCCCCAGGACAGCAACCTACGAGCAGTACTTC.

The V and J genes are TRBV29-1 and TRBJ1-2; the D gene is possibly TRBD1 (5 bases). The V gene's germline CDR1 is SQVTM and CDR2 ANQGSEA. The CDR3 length is 13 residues. Trimming stripped 4 bases from V and 7 bases from J, with 16 bases between. This chain's CDR3 is CSVGGDSYFGYTF. The DNA for the CDR3 is TGCAGCGTTGGAGGGGACTCATACTTTGGCTACACCTTC. The full variable domain, in which reference TRBV29-1 and TRBJ1-2 provide the parts outside the CDR3, is SAVISQKPSRDICQRGTSLTIQCQVDSQVTMMFWYRQQPGQSLTLIATANQGSEATYESGFVIDKFPISRPNLTFSTLTVSNMSPEDSSIYLCSVGGDSYFGYTFGSGTRLTVV.

The chain carries TRBV5-1 and TRBJ2-7; D is uncertain. CDR3 size: 14 residues. V lost 0 bases to trimming and J lost 5 bases, with 12 bases between them. Germline lookup yields CDR1 SGHRS and CDR2 YFSETQ. The CDR3 nucleotides are TGCGCCAGCAGCTTGGCCCCGGGTCCGGACGAGCAGTACTTC. Translating gives CASSLAPGPDEQYF.

This chain joins TRBV19 and TRBJ2-2; 8 bases agree with TRBD2. This CDR3 contains 17 residues. Germline V lookup: CDR1 LNHDA, CDR2 SQIVND (reference sequence). J was trimmed by 4 bases and V by 0 bases; bases with no gene match: 7. The CDR3 spells CASSIEPGTRSTGELFF. CDR3 sequence (DNA): TGTGCCAGTAGTATAGAACCCGGGACTAGGAGCACCGGGGAGCTGTTTTTT.